This passage covers 19 T cell receptor beta chains from one sample sequenced in a study of human T cells and chemical hapten exposure. The time point is: pre-sensitization, week 0. This sample's treatment: therapeutic diphenylcyclopropenone sensitization with weekly scalp DPC. TCRdb fed the RACE reads into MiXCR, producing one record per CDR3 protein. In the table there are about 40,000 distinct CDR3 sequences, about 10% of which are singletons. Sequenced here: whole blood, sampled in connection with sensitization to the hapten diphenylcyclopropenone (DPC). All receptors come from a man younger than 40 with alopecia areata. Some clones in this sample may be carry-over from other donors' samples.

The rearrangement links TRBV6-2 or TRBV6-3 to TRBJ2-1; 9 positions agree with TRBD1. The CDR3 is 18 amino acids. The germline CDR1 and CDR2 sequences are MNHEY and SVGEGT. V lost 7 bases, J lost 5 bases, and 18 bases stayed unmatched. CDR3 loop: CASNRSKQGAAINNEQFF. The CDR3 region has the DNA TGTGCCAGCAATCGCTCCAAACAGGGGGCGGCGATCAACAATGAGCAGTTCTTC.

This clonotype was seen many times. The chain carries TRBV20-1 and TRBJ1-5; no clear D. The CDR3 runs 15 residues. Germline CDR1 and CDR2: DFQATT and SNEGSKA (reference sequence). V was cut by 5 bases and J by 1 base, with 15 bases left in between. CDR3 coding DNA: TGCAGTGCTCCCACGGCGATGGGGAGCAATCAGCCCCAGCATTTT. Residues: CSAPTAMGSNQPQHF.

This clonotype was observed many times. V is TRBV4-1 and J is TRBJ1-2; no firm D call. The V gene's germline CDR1 is MGHRA and CDR2 YSYEKL. V lost 2 bases and J lost 8, with 12 bases in between. This CDR3 contains 13 residues. CDR3 sequence (DNA): TGCGCCAGCAGCCAAATTGGTCGCAACGGCTACACCTTC. Amino acids: CASSQIGRNGYTF.

This clonotype was detected once. With a much larger clone just one base away, this may be a read error. V is TRBV9 and J is TRBJ2-1; TRBD2 aligns across 13 bases. After removal of 3 bases from V and 2 bases from J, the junction contained 8 bases not matched to a gene. Germline lookup yields CDR1 SGDLS and CDR2 YYNGEE. The length of the CDR3 is 18 residues. CDR3 protein: CASSDSTSGGGTYNEQFF. The CDR3 bases are TGTGCCAGCAGCGATTCTACTAGCGGGGGGGGCACCTACAATGAGCAGTTCTTC.

This clonotype was seen repeatedly, ten times or more. V usage is TRBV29-1 and J usage is TRBJ1-2; a weak D match, TRBD1 (6 bases). Trimming removed 6 bases at V and 4 bases at J, with 15 bases between. The germline V gene encodes CDR1 SQVTM and CDR2 ANQGSEA. The CDR3 contains 13 residues. The CDR3 loop is CSVQEDRGYGYTF. The CDR3 nucleotides are TGCAGCGTCCAGGAGGACAGAGGCTATGGCTACACCTTC.

This clonotype was seen ten or more times. The chain is built from TRBV12-3 or TRBV12-4 and TRBJ2-3; TRBD2 is a possible D gene (6 bases). This CDR3 contains 16 residues. V lost 8 bases, J lost 3 bases, and 21 bases lay in between. The chain's CDR3 is CASARPAGRSTDTQYF. CDR3 DNA: TGTGCCAGCGCCCGCCCGGCAGGGAGGAGTACAGATACGCAGTATTTT.

There are a few counts of this clonotype. The chain has TRBV29-1 and TRBJ2-1; no firm D call. The CDR3 contains 12 residues. Between the trimmed V and J ends, which lost 3 bases and 6 bases, there was a span of 9 bases. Germline-derived CDR1 and CDR2 are SQVTM and ANQGSEA. The CDR3 DNA reads TGCAGCGTTGACAACCTCTCCAATGAGCAGTTCTTC. This translates into CSVDNLSNEQFF.

This sequence joins TRBV9 and TRBJ2-3; 8 positions match TRBD2. This CDR3 region has 15 residues. Germline assignment: CDR1 SGDLS and CDR2 YYNGEE. V lost 2 bases and J lost 1; bases outside the gene matches: 3. In DNA form, the CDR3 reads TGTGCCAGCAGCGTGTTGACTAGCGGCACAGATACGCAGTATTTT. Translating gives CASSVLTSGTDTQYF.

This clonotype has a count of ten or more. V gene TRBV2 combines with J gene TRBJ2-2; possible D gene TRBD2, 5 bases. This CDR3 region has 16 residues. The V end was cut by 2 bases, the J end by 0 bases, with 10 bases between. Germline-derived CDR1 and CDR2 are SNHLY and FYNNEI. CDR3 region: CASSEWRNANTGELFF. The CDR3 region has the DNA TGTGCCAGCAGTGAATGGAGGAACGCGAACACCGGGGAGCTGTTTTTT.

The genes are TRBV20-1 and TRBJ1-1, with 10 positions matching TRBD1. Per the germline V gene, CDR1 is DFQATT and CDR2 is SNEGSKA (reference sequence). V lost 4 bases and J lost 5; bases outside the gene matches: 4. This CDR3 spans 13 amino acids. The CDR3 coding sequence is TGCAGTGCTAAGGACAGGGGGGAAACTGAAGCTTTCTTT. Translated: CSAKDRGETEAFF.

This clonotype was observed at least ten times. The chain has TRBV11-3 and TRBJ2-3; 9 bases align to TRBD2. CDR1 is SGHNT, CDR2 YENEEA, per germline. Losses at the gene ends were 5 bases for V and 7 bases for J; bases not matched to a gene: 1. This CDR3 comprises 12 residues. The CDR3 DNA reads TGTGCCAGCAGCGCTAGCGGGAATACGCAGTATTTT. Its translation: CASSASGNTQYF.

To note about this clonotype: One base away lies a much larger clone, so this may be a sequencing read error. The chain couples TRBV7-6 to TRBJ2-1, with 8 bases fitting TRBD2. Germline CDR1 reads SGHVS; CDR2 reads FNYEAQ. The CDR3 sequence is 16 residues long. DNA of the CDR3: TGTGCCAGCAGCGGAGAGAAGGGACTAGTCTACATTGAGCAGTTCTTC. It yields the protein CASSGEKGLVYIEQFF.

This chain connects TRBV9 to TRBJ1-6; D possibly corresponds to TRBD1 (5 bases). The length of the CDR3 is 14 residues. Germline-derived CDR1 and CDR2 are SGDLS and YYNGEE. The V end was cut by 2 bases, the J end by 5 bases, with 8 bases between. The CDR3 sequence is CASSVGDHNSPLHF. CDR3 sequence (DNA): TGTGCCAGCAGCGTGGGGGACCATAATTCACCCCTCCACTTT.

Worth noting for this clonotype: This may be a read error, as it is one base from a much larger clone. The gene calls are TRBV3-1 and TRBJ2-5; the D is unclear. The CDR3 length is 15 residues. V lost 0 bases, J lost 2 bases, and 10 bases lay in between. Germline V CDR1 and CDR2: LGHDT, YNNKEL (reference sequence). The CDR3 here is CASSQDQSNQETQYF. For the CDR3, the DNA is TGTGCCAGCAGCCAAGATCAATCTAATCAAGAGACCCAGTACTTC.

The genes are TRBV29-1 and TRBJ2-7; TRBD1 matches at 7 bases. Germline lookup yields CDR1 SQVTM and CDR2 ANQGSEA. The CDR3 covers 11 residues. The ends lost 6 bases at V and 4 bases at J; junction bases unmatched: 3. The CDR3 sequence is CSVTDRYEQYV. In DNA, the CDR3 is TGCAGCGTAACGGACAGGTACGAGCAGTACGTC.

The chain combines TRBV29-1 with TRBJ2-1; D is uncertain. Germline assignment: CDR1 SQVTM and CDR2 ANQGSEA. The CDR3 is 11 amino acids. The ends were cut back, 2 bases at V and 9 bases at J, with 8 bases in the middle. The CDR3 DNA sequence: TGCAGCGTTGAACCTGTGGGTGAGCAGTTCTTC. Its protein product is CSVEPVGEQFF.

This clonotype was seen more than once but under ten times. This rearrangement joins TRBV7-2 to TRBJ1-3; possible D gene TRBD1, 5 bases. Germline loops: CDR1 SGHTA, CDR2 FQGNSA. Between the trimmed V and J ends, which lost 5 bases and 9 bases, there was a span of 20 bases. This CDR3 has 15 residues. DNA for the CDR3: TGTGCCAGCAGCCCTCGAATTGGGACTGGAGGCACCATATATTTT. Its translation is CASSPRIGTGGTIYF.

This clonotype was seen a few times. The chain recombines TRBV7-3 with TRBJ2-3; tentatively, D is TRBD2 (6 bases). CDR3 size: 14 residues. Germline V gene sequence: CDR1 SGHTA, CDR2 FQGTGA. Trimming cost V 7 bases and J 0 bases, with 11 bases left between them. CDR3 region: CASTLSGSTDTQYF. The CDR3 DNA reads TGTGCCAGCACTCTTAGCGGTAGCACAGATACGCAGTATTTT.

This clonotype occurred a few times. The chain employs TRBV28 and TRBJ1-6; D is perhaps TRBD1 (5 bases). Looked up from germline, CDR1 is MDHEN and CDR2 is SYDVKM. V dropped 5 bases and J dropped 5 bases, with 16 bases sitting between them. The CDR3 extends over 16 amino acids. The CDR3 region has the DNA TGTGCCAGCAGTGGAGCGAGGACGGGGCATAATTCACCCCTCCACTTT. Amino acid sequence: CASSGARTGHNSPLHF.